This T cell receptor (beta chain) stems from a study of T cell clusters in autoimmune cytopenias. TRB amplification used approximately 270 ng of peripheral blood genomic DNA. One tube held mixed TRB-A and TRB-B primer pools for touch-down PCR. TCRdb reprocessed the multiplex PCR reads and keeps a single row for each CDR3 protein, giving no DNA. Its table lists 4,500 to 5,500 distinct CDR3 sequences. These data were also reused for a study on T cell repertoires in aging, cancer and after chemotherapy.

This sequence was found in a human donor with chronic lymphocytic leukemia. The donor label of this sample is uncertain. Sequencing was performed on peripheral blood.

CDR3 amino acids: CASSRRPGVVADTQYF. The chain employs TRBV5-4 and TRBJ2-3; TCRdb names TRBD1, which stays unverified in the absence of DNA. The germline CDR1 and CDR2 sequences are SGHNT and YYREEE (reference sequence). This CDR3 spans 16 amino acids.